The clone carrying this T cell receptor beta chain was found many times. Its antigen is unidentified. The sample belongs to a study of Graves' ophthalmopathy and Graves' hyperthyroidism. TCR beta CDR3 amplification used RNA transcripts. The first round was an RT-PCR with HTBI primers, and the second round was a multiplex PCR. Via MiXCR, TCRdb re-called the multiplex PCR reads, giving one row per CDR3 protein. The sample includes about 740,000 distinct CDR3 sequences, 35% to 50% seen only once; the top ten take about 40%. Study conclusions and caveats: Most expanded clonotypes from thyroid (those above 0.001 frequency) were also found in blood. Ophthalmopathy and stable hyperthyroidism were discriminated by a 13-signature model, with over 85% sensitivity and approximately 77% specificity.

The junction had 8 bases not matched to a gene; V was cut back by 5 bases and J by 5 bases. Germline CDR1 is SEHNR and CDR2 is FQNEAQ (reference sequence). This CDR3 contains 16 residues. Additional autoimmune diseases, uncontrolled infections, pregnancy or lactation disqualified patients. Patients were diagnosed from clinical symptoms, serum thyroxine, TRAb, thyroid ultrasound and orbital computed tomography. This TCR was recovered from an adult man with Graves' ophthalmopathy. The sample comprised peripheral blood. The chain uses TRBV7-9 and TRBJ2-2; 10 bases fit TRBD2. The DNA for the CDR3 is TGTGCCAGCAGCGGACTAGCGGTGGTCGGGACCGGGGAGCTGTTTTTT. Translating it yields CASSGLAVVGTGELFF.